This TCR beta chain was captured by sequencing in a study of blood T cell repertoires in COVID-19. Turning to the study itself: PBMCs, B-cell-depleted T cells, or T cells provided the cDNA or gDNA that made up the material.

This CDR3 has 14 amino acids. V shed 6 bases, J shed 8 bases, and the junction held 9 bases outside the gene matches. Germline V gene data show CDR1 as SGHRS and CDR2 as YFSETQ. Sequencing was performed with immunoSEQ multiplex PCR; in TCRdb, only in-frame clones are kept and a portion is missing. The sample has about 94,000 clones; around 74% are singletons. This clonotype originated in a man in his 70s with COVID-19, enrolled during active disease. The specimen was peripheral blood. The V call is TRBV5-1, the J call TRBJ2-4, with TRBD2 matching 9 bases. In DNA form, the CDR3 reads TGCGCCAGCACCCGTAGCGGGAGAGAGGACATTCAGTACTTC. Protein sequence: CASTRSGREDIQYF.